The 30 T cell receptor beta chains listed next were all sequenced from one sample in a study of human T cells and chemical hapten exposure. Whole blood that had not been fractionated was the source of extracted total RNA. TCRdb re-analysed the 5' RACE reads in MiXCR, keeping a single row per CDR3 protein. The sample gives approximately 80,000 distinct CDR3 sequences, about a sixth of which show up once; around 7% is in the top ten. Every receptor here comes from a female donor in good health.

This clonotype has a handful of counts. The J gene is TRBJ2-7, the V gene TRBV4-3; no firm D call. V was pared by 0 bases and J by 3 bases, with 12 bases between. The germline V gene encodes CDR1 LGHNA and CDR2 YSLEER. This CDR3 is 15 amino acids long. CDR3 protein: CASSQEFGQFYEQYF. CDR3 DNA sequence: TGCGCCAGCAGCCAAGAATTTGGGCAGTTCTACGAGCAGTACTTC.

This clonotype was detected only a few times. Germline is not matched at one junction end, which may reflect a read error. The V call is TRBV7-7, the J call TRBJ2-1; D is undetermined. The CDR3 length is 14 residues. CDR1 is SSHAT, CDR2 FNYEAQ, per germline (reference sequence). DNA for the CDR3: TGTGCTAGCAGCCCGGGCCCCCCGGGTAATGAGCAGTTCTTC. Translation gives CASSPGPPGNEQFF.

This clonotype was recorded many times. This sequence joins TRBV6-5 and TRBJ1-1, with unresolved D. This CDR3 region has 17 residues. The germline CDR1 and CDR2 sequences are MNHEY and SVGAGI. Trimming removed 2 bases from V and 1 base from J, with 17 bases in between. CDR3 sequence: CASSYVPRRTGNTEAFF. Written as DNA, the CDR3 is TGTGCCAGCAGTTACGTTCCCCGTCGGACCGGGAACACTGAAGCTTTCTTT.

A few counts support this clonotype. The chain uses TRBV29-1 and TRBJ2-3; 8 bases are a match to TRBD1. Germline assignment: CDR1 SQVTM and CDR2 ANQGSEA. The trim removed 6 bases at V and 0 bases at J, leaving 8 bases unmatched. The CDR3 is 15 amino acids. The CDR3 nucleotides are TGCAGCGTCGCCAGGAACAGGGGGAGCACAGATACGCAGTATTTT. The encoded protein is CSVARNRGSTDTQYF.

The chain joins TRBV11-2 to TRBJ2-7; TRBD1 agrees at 10 bases. The CDR3 contains 17 residues. The V gene's germline CDR1 is SGHAT and CDR2 FQNNGV. Trimming at V came to 1 base and at J to 2 bases, leaving 8 bases not matched to a gene. As DNA, the CDR3 is TGTGCCAGCAGCTTAGTGTACTCCGGGACAGGGGCCTACGAGCAGTACTTC. It translates to CASSLVYSGTGAYEQYF.

This clonotype has a handful of counts. J is TRBJ2-7 and V is TRBV9; D is unresolved. This CDR3 is built from 13 residues. The germline V and J ends were trimmed by 0 bases and 5 bases, with 9 bases remaining between them. CDR1 is SGDLS and CDR2 is YYNGEE in the germline V gene. CDR3 loop: CASSVDVGNEQYF. Written as DNA, the CDR3 is TGTGCCAGCAGCGTAGACGTGGGGAACGAGCAGTACTTC.

This chain links TRBV6-5 with TRBJ1-2; no firm D call. The CDR3 has 13 residues. Germline loops: CDR1 MNHEY, CDR2 SVGAGI. V lost 0 bases and J 6 bases, leaving 8 bases between the germline ends. The CDR3 DNA reads as TGTGCCAGCAGTTACTCTGGCCTTGATGGCTACACCTTC. This encodes CASSYSGLDGYTF.

The table lists this clonotype with a few counts. The chain joins TRBV5-4 to TRBJ1-2; TRBD1 agrees at 7 bases. CDR3 length: 14 residues. The germline CDR1 and CDR2 sequences are SGHNT and YYREEE (reference sequence). Germline trimming cut 4 bases from V and 4 bases from J; bases unmatched to any gene: 7. CDR3 sequence reads: CASSPTGSAYGYTF. The DNA for the CDR3 is TGTGCCAGCAGCCCGACAGGGAGCGCCTATGGCTACACCTTC.

The chain has TRBV23-1 and TRBJ2-7, with D hard to call. TRBV23-1 is recorded as an ORF, its role being uncertain. CDR3 length equals 13 residues. Trimming pared 2 bases from V and 7 bases from J, leaving 12 bases between. The CDR3 protein is CASSQHSLLEQYF. CDR3 in DNA: TGCGCCAGCAGTCAACACAGTCTGCTGGAGCAGTACTTC.

The chain uses TRBV6-6 and TRBJ2-3; D assignment may be TRBD1 or TRBD2 (5 bases each). CDR3 size: 15 residues. Germline V gene sequence: CDR1 MNHNY, CDR2 SVGAGI (reference sequence). Trimming stripped 7 bases from V and 3 bases from J, with 17 bases between. The CDR3 reads CASTPGASKTDTQYF. The CDR3 DNA sequence: TGTGCCAGCACCCCCGGGGCTAGCAAGACAGATACGCAGTATTTT.

This rearrangement joins TRBV20-1 to TRBJ2-6; TRBD1 aligns across 9 bases. The germline V gene has CDR1 DFQATT and CDR2 SNEGSKA (reference sequence). The V gene end was trimmed by 4 bases and the J gene end by 1 base; junction bases not matched to a gene: 8. The CDR3 covers 17 residues. CDR3 protein: CSAKSGTGISGANVLTF. The CDR3 DNA follows: TGCAGTGCTAAATCCGGGACAGGGATATCTGGGGCCAACGTCCTGACTTTC.

There are a few counts of this clonotype. The genes are TRBV28 and TRBJ1-1; D remains ambiguous. Germline V CDR1 and CDR2: MDHEN, SYDVKM. The length of the CDR3 is 16 residues. Trimming stripped 6 bases from V and 1 base from J, with 18 bases between. CDR3 nucleotides: TGTGCCAGCAGCCCCGAAGACGGTCGGGGGAACACTGAAGCTTTCTTT. This codes for CASSPEDGRGNTEAFF.

The chain recombines TRBV6-1 with TRBJ1-2, with D hard to call. From germline, CDR1 is MNHNS and CDR2 SASEGT. V was clipped by 3 bases and J by 3 bases, with 8 bases between them. CDR3 length: 13 amino acids. In DNA, the CDR3 is TGTGCCAGCAGTGAGACTGACTACTATGGCTACACCTTC. Amino acid sequence: CASSETDYYGYTF.

This rearrangement joins TRBV7-2 to TRBJ2-7; 13 bases are shared with TRBD2. CDR3 length: 18 amino acids. Germline V gene data show CDR1 as SGHTA and CDR2 as FQGNSA. J lost 1 base, V lost 2 bases, and 8 bases had no gene match. CDR3 protein: CASSLRTSGGAGSYEQYF. The DNA for the CDR3 is TGTGCCAGCAGCTTACGAACTAGCGGGGGGGCTGGGTCCTACGAGCAGTACTTC.

This clonotype was picked up one time. The chain uses TRBV5-4 and TRBJ1-5; D ambiguous. The CDR3 length is 14 residues. Trimming left V 2 bases short and J 6 bases short, with 12 bases between. Per the germline V gene, CDR1 is SGHNT and CDR2 is YYREEE (reference sequence). For the CDR3, the DNA is TGTGCCAGCAGCTTAGGTGGGGAGGGTCAGCCCCAGCATTTT. Its translation is CASSLGGEGQPQHF. The entire variable domain, with the rest obtained from reference TRBV5-4 and TRBJ1-5, is as follows: ETGVTQSPTHLIKTRGQQVTLRCSSQSGHNTVSWYQQALGQGPQFIFQYYREEENGRGNFPPRFSGLQFPNYSSELNVNALELDDSALYLCASSLGGEGQPQHFGDGTRLSIL.

CDR3 coding DNA: TGTGCCAGTTCACAACAGGGGGCCCACGAGCAGTACTTC. Its protein is CASSQQGAHEQYF. The rearrangement links TRBV6-5 to TRBJ2-7; the match to TRBD1 covers 9 bases. Germline CDR1 MNHEY, CDR2 SVGAGI. CDR3 size: 13 residues. The junction had 8 bases not matched to a gene; V was cut back by 9 bases and J by 5 bases.

There are a few counts of this clonotype. The J gene is TRBJ1-5, the V gene TRBV9, with D possibly being TRBD1 (6 bases). Germline V CDR1 and CDR2: SGDLS, YYNGEE. The CDR3 consists of 14 residues. V lost 3 bases and J 5 bases, leaving 12 bases between the germline ends. This CDR3 reads CASSEGVSYQPQHF. The CDR3 DNA follows: TGTGCCAGCAGCGAGGGGGTCTCTTATCAGCCCCAGCATTTT.

This clonotype was counted only a few times. The gene calls are TRBV6-5 and TRBJ1-6; D not certain. The CDR3 totals 12 residues. Germline V lookup: CDR1 MNHEY, CDR2 SVGAGI. V lost 2 bases and J 10 bases, leaving 6 bases between the germline ends. CDR3 sequence reads: CASSYGNSPLHF. For the CDR3, the DNA is TGTGCCAGCAGTTACGGGAACTCACCCCTCCACTTT.

This clonotype was picked up a small number of times. The J gene is TRBJ1-2, the V gene TRBV5-6; TRBD1 is a possible D gene (6 bases). Germline-derived CDR1 and CDR2 are SGHDT and YYEEEE. The CDR3 length is 12 residues. Trimming removed 2 bases from V and 8 bases from J, with 10 bases in between. The CDR3: CASSFGGGGYTF. In DNA form, the CDR3 reads TGTGCCAGCAGCTTTGGGGGCGGAGGCTACACCTTC.

This clonotype turned up a few times. The V call is TRBV28, the J call TRBJ1-3, with D perhaps matching TRBD1 (6 bases). This CDR3 region has 14 residues. With 7 bases removed from V and 2 bases from J, the gap between germline ends came to 12 bases. From germline, CDR1 is MDHEN and CDR2 SYDVKM. The DNA for the CDR3 is TGTGCCAGCATCCCAGGGGAAGCTGGAAACACCATATATTTT. Translated: CASIPGEAGNTIYF.

The chain joins TRBV5-4 to TRBJ2-5, with a weak D call TRBD2 (5 bases). The ends were cut back, 1 base at V and 1 base at J, with 11 bases in the middle. CDR1 and CDR2 (germline): SGHNT, YYREEE (reference sequence). The CDR3 is 15 residues long. The CDR3 region has the DNA TGTGCCAGCAGCTTGTCGGGGTATTTCCAAGAGACCCAGTACTTC. It specifies CASSLSGYFQETQYF.

This clonotype came up a few times. The rearrangement joins TRBV27 to TRBJ2-7; 10 bases line up with TRBD1. This CDR3 contains 15 residues. Per germline, CDR1 MNHEY and CDR2 SMNVEV (reference sequence). V was clipped by 3 bases and J by 3 bases; unmatched bases: 5. The chain's CDR3 is CASSFSGTGVYEQYF. The CDR3 bases are TGTGCCAGCAGTTTTTCCGGGACAGGGGTCTACGAGCAGTACTTC.

To note about this clonotype: A read error may account for a junction end that differs from germline. The gene calls are TRBV2 and TRBJ1-4; D gene unclear. CDR1 and CDR2 (germline): SNHLY, FYNNEI. The CDR3 contains 14 residues. The CDR3 loop is CASSEADANEELFF. The CDR3 nucleotides are TGTGCCAGCAGTGAAGCGGACGCTAATGAAGAACTGTTTTTT.

This chain links TRBV2 with TRBJ2-4, with 8 bases matching TRBD2. The CDR3 runs 15 residues. Germline CDR1 is SNHLY and CDR2 is FYNNEI. Trimming cost V 10 bases and J 9 bases; bases outside gene matches: 17. CDR3 sequence: CANSVGLAEEAIQYF. The CDR3 coding sequence is TGTGCCAACTCCGTCGGACTAGCCGAGGAGGCCATTCAGTACTTC. Full variable domain (missing parts from reference TRBV2 and TRBJ2-4): EPEVTQTPSHQVTQMGQEVILRCVPISNHLYFYWYRQILGQKVEFLVSFYNNEISEKSEIFDDQFSVERPDGSNFTLKIRSTKLEDSAMYFCANSVGLAEEAIQYFGAGTRLSVL.

This clonotype was found many times. The rearrangement uses TRBV20-1 and TRBJ2-1; tentatively, D is TRBD1 or TRBD2 (5 bases each). The germline CDR1 and CDR2 sequences are DFQATT and SNEGSKA (reference sequence). V lost 0 bases and J 15 bases, leaving 21 bases between the germline ends. CDR3 size: 14 residues. CDR3 sequence reads: CSARDEVGDAFSFF. CDR3 DNA: TGCAGTGCTAGAGATGAGGTGGGGGACGCTTTCTCGTTCTTC.

V gene TRBV5-4 combines with J gene TRBJ2-3, with TRBD1 identical over 9 bases. Trimming removed 2 bases from V and 2 bases from J; junction bases left unmatched: 3. In germline, CDR1 is SGHNT, CDR2 YYREEE (reference sequence). The CDR3 contains 15 residues. The CDR3 loop reads CASSFKQGATDTQYF. CDR3 DNA: TGTGCCAGCAGCTTCAAACAGGGGGCCACAGATACGCAGTATTTT.

Concerning this clonotype: A much larger clone sits a single nucleotide away, making a read error possible. The rearrangement links TRBV7-2 to TRBJ2-2; 7 nucleotides agree with TRBD2. The CDR3 length is 16 residues. The germline V gene encodes CDR1 SGHTA and CDR2 FQGNSA. The CDR3, as DNA: TGTGCCAGCAGCTGGGACTACAGCTTCGACACCGGGGAGCCGTTTTTT. As protein: CASSWDYSFDTGEPFF.

This sequence joins TRBV20-1 and TRBJ2-3; 11 bases agree with TRBD2. V gave up 5 bases and J gave up 0 bases; unmatched junction bases: 10. Germline values: CDR1 DFQATT, CDR2 SNEGSKA (reference sequence). This CDR3 comprises 17 residues. CDR3 residues: CSAPPSGGSYSTDTQYF. Here the CDR3 DNA reads TGCAGTGCTCCCCCTAGCGGGGGGTCTTACAGCACAGATACGCAGTATTTT.

The rearrangement uses TRBV5-1 and TRBJ2-1; maybe TRBD2 (5 bases). CDR1 and CDR2 from the germline V gene are SGHRS and YFSETQ. Trimming removed 1 base from V and 9 bases from J, with 11 bases in between. This CDR3 has 13 residues. The CDR3 DNA reads as TGCGCCAGCAGCTTGTTCACCGAGGGTGAGCAGTTCTTC. Translation gives CASSLFTEGEQFF.

The chain has TRBV7-2 and TRBJ2-3; no firm D call. The CDR3 runs 13 residues. The germline gives CDR1 SGHTA, CDR2 FQGNSA. Trimming shortened V by 5 bases and J by 2 bases, and 8 bases separated the two germline ends. The CDR3 here is CASSPIATDTQYF. As DNA, the CDR3 is TGTGCCAGCAGCCCCATTGCCACAGATACGCAGTATTTT.